The source of this TCR beta chain is a study of cytomegalovirus exposure and HLA in healthy donors. The PCR ran on 60 Vbeta and 13 Jbeta primers. The repertoire was sequenced with immunoSEQ multiplex PCR; TCRdb's copy has only in-frame clones and lacks some. The data show about 96,000 clones, about four fifths seen once. Study-level points and caveats: HLA allele associations emerged for 17,000 or so TCR beta sequences in a later analysis, at 0.05 false discovery rate. Later analysis suggested most CMV-associated TCR beta chains were HLA-restricted. A few chains tied to CMV proved CMV antigen-specific in vitro.

Remarks on this clone: The target antigen is unknown.

CDR3 length: 15 residues. V lost 0 bases and J lost 3; bases outside the gene matches: 2. Germline CDR1 and CDR2: SGDLS and YYNGEE. This TCR derives from a female donor in good health and CMV-seropositive. The genes are TRBV9 and TRBJ2-1; 8 bases match TRBD1. Material for sequencing was PBMCs. CDR3 in amino acids: CASSVAGTGYNEQFF. Here the CDR3 DNA reads TGTGCCAGCAGCGTAGCAGGGACAGGCTACAATGAGCAGTTCTTC.